The clone carrying this T cell receptor beta chain has ten or more counts. Its cognate antigen is unknown. The ends were cut back, 0 bases at V and 8 bases at J, with 19 bases in the middle. The germline CDR1 and CDR2 sequences are DFQATT and SNEGSKA (reference sequence). This CDR3 comprises 15 residues. This sample is part of a study of T cells in Graves' hyperthyroidism and ophthalmopathy. Study results and caveats: In validation, the model predicted ophthalmopathy. These predictions came a median about 6.2 months before onset.

What was amplified from RNA transcripts were TCR beta CDR3 regions. The study used the HTBI primer set for a first-round RT-PCR of the TCR CDR3. TCRdb fed the multiplex PCR reads into MiXCR, producing one record per CDR3 protein. The repertoire holds roughly 380,000 distinct CDR3 sequences, with about 15% as singletons. Patients aged 18 to 65 had newly diagnosed hyperthyroidism of under 2 months' duration. Clinical symptoms, serum thyroxine, TRAb, thyroid ultrasound and orbital computed tomography informed diagnoses. The chain has TRBV20-1 and TRBJ1-1; D ambiguous. The sequence was collected from a woman between 55 and 75 years old with Graves' hyperthyroidism. The specimen sequenced was blood. The chain's CDR3 is CSARDSRKAGGEAFF. DNA for the CDR3: TGCAGTGCTAGAGACTCCCGGAAGGCGGGCGGCGAAGCTTTCTTT.